These 32 T cell receptor beta chains originate from one sample sequenced in a study of T-cell reconstitution after alpha-beta-depleted transplantation in children. The TCRbeta library incorporated unique molecular identifiers. TCRdb reprocessed the PCR reads with MiXCR, giving one entry per CDR3 protein. This table holds a few hundred thousand distinct CDR3 sequences, 7.5% to 10% found once. The sequenced sample was PBMCs from the stem cell graft donor, obtained from the stem cell graft. The receptor set was obtained from a human donor who donated a stem cell graft to a child with SCID.

Only a few counts were recorded for this clonotype. This chain links TRBV6-1 with TRBJ1-1; TRBD1 might be the D (5 bases). Germline CDR1 is MNHNS and CDR2 is SASEGT. V shed 6 bases and J shed 4 bases, with 15 bases lying between them. This CDR3 contains 14 residues. The CDR3 spells CASRRHPGTTEAFF. In nucleotides, the CDR3 is TGTGCCAGCAGGCGACATCCGGGGACCACTGAAGCTTTCTTT.

This clonotype showed up just a few times. The DNA for the CDR3 is TGTGCCACCAGCAGAGATTATCCGGGGTCTGGGGCCAACGTCCTGACTTTC. Residues: CATSRDYPGSGANVLTF. This rearrangement joins TRBV15 to TRBJ2-6; D perhaps matches TRBD2 (5 bases). The germline V gene has CDR1 LNHNV and CDR2 YYDKDF (reference sequence). The ends were cut back, 0 bases at V and 1 base at J, with 10 bases in the middle. The CDR3 length is 17 residues.

This clonotype was counted a few times. The junction departs from germline at one end; a sequencing error may be responsible. The chain recombines TRBV20-1 with TRBJ1-2; no clear D. The CDR3 runs 15 residues. CDR1 DFQATT and CDR2 SNEGSKA come from the germline V gene (reference sequence). The CDR3 protein is CCARDPSLANYGYTF. CDR3 nucleotides: TGCTGTGCTAGAGATCCCTCCTTAGCTAACTATGGCTACACCTTC.

This clonotype was detected many times. V usage is TRBV15 and J usage is TRBJ1-5; possibly TRBD1 for D (5 bases). Trimming pared 5 bases from V and 7 bases from J, leaving 15 bases between. CDR3 size: 14 residues. Germline CDR1 is LNHNV and CDR2 is YYDKDF (reference sequence). As DNA, the CDR3 is TGTGCCACCAGCGTAGGGACCTTAATCCAGCCCCAGCATTTT. It specifies CATSVGTLIQPQHF.

This clonotype was counted at least ten times. This chain uses TRBV29-1 with TRBJ2-1; TRBD1 might be the D (6 bases). Germline loops: CDR1 SQVTM, CDR2 ANQGSEA. This CDR3 region has 16 residues. Trimming left V 2 bases short and J 3 bases short, with 17 bases between. Here the CDR3 DNA reads TGCAGCGTTGAACTACGGGACACCTCCGGCTACAATGAGCAGTTCTTC. Translated, it gives CSVELRDTSGYNEQFF.

There are many counts of this clonotype. In DNA, the CDR3 is TGTGCCAGCAGCTTATCTGGTAGCGGGGGGGCCGCAGATACGCAGTATTTT. The encoded protein is CASSLSGSGGAADTQYF. The genes are TRBV7-3 and TRBJ2-3; 11 bases agree with TRBD2. This CDR3 comprises 17 residues. Germline trimming cut 2 bases from V and 4 bases from J; bases unmatched to any gene: 8. From germline, CDR1 is SGHTA and CDR2 FQGTGA.

This clonotype was seen at least ten times. The chain joins TRBV13 to TRBJ1-1, with D possibly matching TRBD1 (6 bases). Germline V gene sequence: CDR1 PRHDT, CDR2 FYEKMQ (reference sequence). There are 13 residues in the CDR3. Trimming took 3 bases from V and 8 from J, leaving 13 bases between them. The CDR3 DNA reads as TGTGCCAGCAGCTTGGGGGCGCAGGCCGAAGCTTTCTTT. Translated: CASSLGAQAEAFF.

This clonotype was counted ten times or more. This chain uses TRBV6-5 with TRBJ1-2; 8 positions match TRBD1. Trimming removed 5 bases from V and 4 bases from J; junction bases left unmatched: 9. Germline assignment: CDR1 MNHEY and CDR2 SVGAGI. The CDR3 totals 15 residues. Here the CDR3 DNA reads TGTGCCAGCAGTCCAGGACAGGGAAGAGCCTATGGCTACACCTTC. Residues: CASSPGQGRAYGYTF.

This clonotype came up many times. This chain joins TRBV12-3 or TRBV12-4 and TRBJ1-2; possible D gene TRBD1, 5 bases. Trimming cost V 6 bases and J 7 bases, with 15 bases left between them. This CDR3 has 13 amino acids. CDR3 in amino acids: CASSIGTARGYTF. DNA of the CDR3: TGTGCCAGCAGCATCGGGACCGCACGTGGCTACACCTTC.

The table lists this clonotype with many counts. This chain connects TRBV28 to TRBJ1-2; D uncertain. The ends were cut back, 2 bases at V and 4 bases at J, with 5 bases in the middle. CDR1 is MDHEN, CDR2 SYDVKM, per germline. The CDR3 runs 12 residues. CDR3 DNA: TGTGCCAGCAGTTTAGCGATCTATGGCTACACCTTC. Encoded protein: CASSLAIYGYTF.

Many counts were recorded for this clonotype. The chain recombines TRBV20-1 with TRBJ1-5, with D unresolved. The V end was cut by 5 bases, the J end by 6 bases, with 11 bases between. Per the germline V gene, CDR1 is DFQATT and CDR2 is SNEGSKA (reference sequence). This CDR3 is 12 amino acids long. The CDR3 DNA reads TGCAGTGCTCCCAAAGAGGGTCAGCCCCAGCATTTT. It yields the protein CSAPKEGQPQHF.

This clonotype was recorded many times. The chain joins TRBV6-6 to TRBJ1-1; D is undetermined. This CDR3 contains 12 residues. In germline, CDR1 is MNHNY, CDR2 SVGAGI (reference sequence). The V end was cut by 2 bases, the J end by 3 bases, with 4 bases between. The CDR3 DNA is TGTGCCAGCAGTTACGGGTACACTGAAGCTTTCTTT. Its translation: CASSYGYTEAFF.

This clonotype appeared many times. The chain uses TRBV6-1 and TRBJ1-1; D uncertain. The ends were cut back, 6 bases at V and 2 bases at J, with 10 bases in the middle. The V gene's germline CDR1 is MNHNS and CDR2 SASEGT. CDR3 length: 13 residues. The CDR3 here is CASSPRHNTEAFF. CDR3 nucleotide sequence: TGTGCCAGCAGCCCTAGACACAACACTGAAGCTTTCTTT.

There are many counts of this clonotype. For the CDR3, the DNA is TGTGCCGGCCAAACGGAGGGGCGGGATACGCAGTATTTT. Amino acids: CAGQTEGRDTQYF. V gene TRBV18 combines with J gene TRBJ2-3; TRBD2 is a possible D gene (6 bases). The CDR3 consists of 13 residues. Germline lookup yields CDR1 KGHSH and CDR2 LQKENI. Between the trimmed V and J ends, which lost 11 bases and 6 bases, there was a span of 18 bases.

This clonotype was recorded at least ten times. The gene calls are TRBV28 and TRBJ1-2; no firm D call. This CDR3 contains 14 residues. Deletions cut 3 bases from V and 0 bases from J, with 8 bases between. Germline V gene data show CDR1 as MDHEN and CDR2 as SYDVKM. Written as DNA, the CDR3 is TGTGCCAGCAGTTTCCGGGGTTCTAACTATGGCTACACCTTC. Amino acids: CASSFRGSNYGYTF.

This clonotype showed up just a few times. The V and J genes are TRBV20-1 and TRBJ2-1, with TRBD2 matching over 9 bases. Germline loops: CDR1 DFQATT, CDR2 SNEGSKA (reference sequence). V was pared by 2 bases and J by 7 bases, with 9 bases of the junction left unmatched. This CDR3 contains 15 residues. The CDR3 sequence: CSARLAGGSGNEQFF. For the CDR3, the DNA is TGCAGTGCTAGATTGGCGGGGGGGTCGGGAAATGAGCAGTTCTTC.

The CDR3 protein is CASSLPEETQYF. As DNA, the CDR3 is TGCGCCAGCAGCTTACCGGAAGAGACCCAGTACTTC. The chain couples TRBV5-1 to TRBJ2-5; no reliable D call. The CDR3 is 12 residues long. The germline CDR1 and CDR2 sequences are SGHRS and YFSETQ. Trimming removed 2 bases from V and 3 bases from J, with 5 bases in between.

This clonotype was detected a few times. V and J are TRBV19 and TRBJ1-4; 7 nucleotides match TRBD1. Trimming at V came to 9 bases and at J to 4 bases, leaving 14 bases not matched to a gene. The length of the CDR3 is 16 residues. Per germline, CDR1 LNHDA and CDR2 SQIVND (reference sequence). In DNA form, the CDR3 reads TGTGCCAGCCAAGGGGAGAGGGGGCTGTATAATGAAAAACTGTTTTTT. Protein: CASQGERGLYNEKLFF.

This clonotype was seen ten or more times. The rearrangement uses TRBV5-1 and TRBJ2-2, with D hard to call. The germline V and J ends were trimmed by 2 bases and 6 bases, with 17 bases remaining between them. This CDR3 has 16 residues. Germline CDR1 and CDR2: SGHRS and YFSETQ. CDR3 coding DNA: TGCGCCAGCAGCTTAGAACTTCGAAACCCCGCCGGGGAGCTGTTTTTT. Protein: CASSLELRNPAGELFF.

This chain links TRBV14 with TRBJ2-1; D might be TRBD2 (6 bases). The CDR3 has 16 residues. With 7 bases removed from V and 5 bases from J, the gap between germline ends came to 21 bases. Germline assignment: CDR1 SGHDN and CDR2 FVKESK. The CDR3: CASKSNRGFEDNEQFF. The CDR3, as DNA: TGTGCCAGCAAGTCTAATCGGGGGTTCGAGGACAATGAGCAGTTCTTC. Together with reference TRBV14 and TRBJ2-1, the CDR3 gives the full variable domain: EAGVTQFPSHSVIEKGQTVTLRCDPISGHDNLYWYRRVMGKEIKFLLHFVKESKQDESGMPNNRFLAERTGGTYSTLKVQPAELEDSGVYFCASKSNRGFEDNEQFFGPGTRLTVL.

This chain uses TRBV2 with TRBJ1-6; no definite D call. Germline CDR1 SNHLY, CDR2 FYNNEI. Trimming pared 4 bases from V and 0 bases from J, leaving 7 bases between. This CDR3 has 15 amino acids. CDR3 bases: TGTGCCAGCAGTGGGGCGGACTCCTATAATTCACCCCTCCACTTT. Translating it yields CASSGADSYNSPLHF.

This clonotype occurred many times. The V and J genes are TRBV29-1 and TRBJ1-4, with TRBD1 as a possible D gene (6 bases). Trimming removed 6 bases from V and 0 bases from J, with 20 bases in between. CDR1 and CDR2 (germline): SQVTM, ANQGSEA. CDR3 length: 17 residues. The CDR3 DNA follows: TGCAGCGTGGGACGGAAGGACAGAAGTGCAACTAATGAAAAACTGTTTTTT. Translation gives CSVGRKDRSATNEKLFF.

Many counts were recorded for this clonotype. The chain joins TRBV9 to TRBJ2-1; D possibly corresponds to TRBD1 (7 bases). This CDR3 region has 14 residues. V lost 2 bases and J lost 9, with 15 bases in between. CDR1 is SGDLS, CDR2 YYNGEE, per germline. CDR3 region: CASSVGGGAREQFF. The DNA of the CDR3 is TGTGCCAGCAGCGTTGGAGGGGGCGCACGTGAGCAGTTCTTC.

Points on this clonotype: This may be a read error, as it is one base from a much larger clone. This chain links TRBV7-6 with TRBJ2-7; D might be TRBD1 (7 bases). The CDR3 runs to 13 residues. Germline assignment: CDR1 SGHVS and CDR2 FNYEAQ. This chain's CDR3 is CASSAGQSYEQHF. DNA of the CDR3: TGTGCCAGCAGCGCGGGACAGAGCTACGAGCAGCACTTC.

This clonotype has ten or more counts. The rearrangement uses TRBV6-1 and TRBJ2-1; D might be TRBD2 (6 bases). The V end was cut by 4 bases, the J end by 6 bases, with 13 bases between. The CDR3 sequence is 14 residues long. Germline V gene sequence: CDR1 MNHNS, CDR2 SASEGT. The CDR3 spells CASSAYGSRNEQFF. The CDR3 nucleotides read TGTGCCAGCAGTGCCTACGGGAGTCGCAATGAGCAGTTCTTC.

The sample holds many counts of this clonotype. The chain is built from TRBV12-3 or TRBV12-4 and TRBJ1-5; D might be TRBD1 (6 bases). Trimming cost V 5 bases and J 0 bases, with 11 bases left between them. The CDR3 extends over 15 amino acids. This CDR3 reads CASSTGLDSNQPQHF. CDR3 nucleotides: TGTGCCAGCAGTACAGGGCTTGATAGCAATCAGCCCCAGCATTTT.

This clonotype occurred many times. The CDR3: CATSRPGTVNYGYTF. CDR3 DNA sequence: TGTGCCACCAGCAGACCCGGGACAGTCAACTATGGCTACACCTTC. This rearrangement joins TRBV15 to TRBJ1-2; 7 bases align to TRBD1. The CDR3 runs 15 residues. The germline V gene encodes CDR1 LNHNV and CDR2 YYDKDF (reference sequence). V lost 2 bases and J lost 2; bases outside the gene matches: 5. Complete variable domain (other parts from reference TRBV15 and TRBJ1-2): DAMVIQNPRYQVTQFGKPVTLSCSQTLNHNVMYWYQQKSSQAPKLLFHYYDKDFNNEADTPDNFQSRRPNTSFCFLDIRSPGLGDTAMYLCATSRPGTVNYGYTFGSGTRLTVV.

The chain carries TRBV20-1 and TRBJ2-1; a possible D gene is TRBD2 (5 bases). V was pared by 3 bases and J by 4 bases, with 13 bases between. This CDR3 spans 14 amino acids. Germline V gene data show CDR1 as DFQATT and CDR2 as SNEGSKA (reference sequence). CDR3 DNA: TGCAGTGCTAGTCGGGCTAGCTTGTACAATGAGCAGTTCTTC. Its translation is CSASRASLYNEQFF.

The sample holds many counts of this clonotype. The chain recombines TRBV6-5 with TRBJ1-1; D is uncertain. V was pared by 4 bases and J by 7 bases, with 10 bases between. Germline loops: CDR1 MNHEY, CDR2 SVGAGI. The CDR3 runs 12 residues. CDR3 amino acids: CASSSGGNEAFF. The CDR3 region has the DNA TGTGCCAGCAGTTCTGGCGGGAATGAAGCTTTCTTT.

This clonotype was seen many times. This chain joins TRBV5-1 and TRBJ2-1, with unresolved D. With 1 base removed from V and 3 bases from J, the gap between germline ends came to 11 bases. CDR1 SGHRS and CDR2 YFSETQ come from the germline V gene. This CDR3 comprises 15 residues. The CDR3 DNA reads TGCGCCAGCAGCTTGTGGTCAGGCAACTACAATGAGCAGTTCTTC. Translated, it gives CASSLWSGNYNEQFF.

In this sample, this clonotype turned up many times. This chain links TRBV2 with TRBJ2-1; 12 bases are shared with TRBD2. Germline trimming cut 5 bases from V and 2 bases from J; bases unmatched to any gene: 10. Germline V gene data show CDR1 as SNHLY and CDR2 as FYNNEI. This CDR3 is 18 amino acids long. This CDR3 reads CASSSGTSGRLTYNEQFF. CDR3 nucleotides: TGTGCCAGCAGTTCCGGGACTAGCGGGCGCCTTACCTACAATGAGCAGTTCTTC.

This clonotype was detected many times. The chain employs TRBV5-1 and TRBJ2-3; D is unresolved. This CDR3 comprises 12 residues. Germline CDR1 and CDR2: SGHRS and YFSETQ. Trimming pared 7 bases from V and 6 bases from J, leaving 12 bases between. The CDR3 nucleotides read TGCGCCAGCGGGTTGCAAGGGGATACGCAGTATTTT. This translates into CASGLQGDTQYF.